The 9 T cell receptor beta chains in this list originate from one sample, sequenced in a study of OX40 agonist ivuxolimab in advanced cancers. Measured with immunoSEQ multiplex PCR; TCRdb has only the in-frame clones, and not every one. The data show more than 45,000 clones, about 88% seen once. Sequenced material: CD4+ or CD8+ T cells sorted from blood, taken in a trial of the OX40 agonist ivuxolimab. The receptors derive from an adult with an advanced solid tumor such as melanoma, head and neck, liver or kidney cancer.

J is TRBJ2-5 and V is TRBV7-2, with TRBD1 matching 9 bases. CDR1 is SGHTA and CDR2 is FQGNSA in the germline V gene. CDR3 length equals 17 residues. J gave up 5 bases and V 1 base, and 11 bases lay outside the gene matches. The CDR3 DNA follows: TGTGCCAGCAGCTTAGGGGTCACAGGGGGCGACGGGGAGACCCAGTACTTC. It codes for CASSLGVTGGDGETQYF.

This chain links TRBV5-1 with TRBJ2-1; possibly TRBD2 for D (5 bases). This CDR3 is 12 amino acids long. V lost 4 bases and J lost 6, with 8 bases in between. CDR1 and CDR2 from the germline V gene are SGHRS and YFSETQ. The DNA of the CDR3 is TGCGCCAGCAGCGTAACTAGCAATGAGCAGTTCTTC. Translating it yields CASSVTSNEQFF. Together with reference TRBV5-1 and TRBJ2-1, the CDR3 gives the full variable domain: KAGVTQTPRYLIKTRGQQVTLSCSPISGHRSVSWYQQTPGQGLQFLFEYFSETQRNKGNFPGRFSGRQFSNSRSEMNVSTLELGDSALYLCASSVTSNEQFFGPGTRLTVL.

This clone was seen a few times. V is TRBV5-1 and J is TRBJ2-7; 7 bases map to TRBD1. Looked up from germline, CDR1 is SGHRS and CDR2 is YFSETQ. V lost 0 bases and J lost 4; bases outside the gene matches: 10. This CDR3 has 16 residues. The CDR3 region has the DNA TGCGCCAGCAGCTTGGCGTCCGGGACAGCGACGTACGAGCAGTACTTC. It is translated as CASSLASGTATYEQYF. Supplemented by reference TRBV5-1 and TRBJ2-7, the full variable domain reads KAGVTQTPRYLIKTRGQQVTLSCSPISGHRSVSWYQQTPGQGLQFLFEYFSETQRNKGNFPGRFSGRQFSNSRSEMNVSTLELGDSALYLCASSLASGTATYEQYFGPGTRLTVT.

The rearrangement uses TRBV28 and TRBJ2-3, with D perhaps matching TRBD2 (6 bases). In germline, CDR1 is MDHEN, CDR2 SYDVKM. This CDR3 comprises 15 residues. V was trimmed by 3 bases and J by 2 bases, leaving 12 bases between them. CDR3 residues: CASSLPSEITDTQYF. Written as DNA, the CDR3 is TGTGCCAGCAGTTTGCCTAGCGAAATCACAGATACGCAGTATTTT. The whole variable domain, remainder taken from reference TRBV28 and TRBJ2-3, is DVKVTQSSRYLVKRTGEKVFLECVQDMDHENMFWYRQDPGLGLRLIYFSYDVKMKEKGDIPEGYSVSREKKERFSLILESASTNQTSMYLCASSLPSEITDTQYFGPGTRLTVL.

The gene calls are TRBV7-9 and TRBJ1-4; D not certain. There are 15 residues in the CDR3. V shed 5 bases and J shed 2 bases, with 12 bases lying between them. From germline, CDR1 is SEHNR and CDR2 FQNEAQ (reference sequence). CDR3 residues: CASSPGVVTNEKLFF. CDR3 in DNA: TGTGCCAGCAGCCCTGGGGTGGTTACTAATGAAAAACTGTTTTTT.

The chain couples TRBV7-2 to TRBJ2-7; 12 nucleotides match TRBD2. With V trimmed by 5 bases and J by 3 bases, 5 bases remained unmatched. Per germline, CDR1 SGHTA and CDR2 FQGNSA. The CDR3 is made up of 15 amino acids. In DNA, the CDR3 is TGTGCCAGCAGCCCGCGACTAGCGGGAGACTACGAGCAGTACTTC. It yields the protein CASSPRLAGDYEQYF.

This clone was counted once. The DNA of the CDR3 is TGTGCCAGCAGCCAAATGTCTGGAAACTCTGGAAACACCATATATTTT. This codes for CASSQMSGNSGNTIYF. The chain uses TRBV7-8 and TRBJ1-3; D remains unclear. The V and J ends lost 5 bases and 0 bases respectively, with 14 bases between them. Germline V gene lookup returns CDR1 SGHVS and CDR2 FQNEAQ. The CDR3 consists of 16 residues. Using reference TRBV7-8 and TRBJ1-3 for the parts outside the CDR3, the full variable domain is GAGVSQSPRYKVAKRGQDVALRCDPISGHVSLFWYQQALGQGPEFLTYFQNEAQLDKSGLPSDRFFAERPEGSVSTLKIQRTQQEDSAVYLCASSQMSGNSGNTIYFGEGSWLTVV.

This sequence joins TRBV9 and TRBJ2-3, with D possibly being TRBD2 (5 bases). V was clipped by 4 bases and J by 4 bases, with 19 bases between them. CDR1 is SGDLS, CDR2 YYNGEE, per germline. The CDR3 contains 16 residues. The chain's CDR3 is CASSSSLGFSSDTQYF. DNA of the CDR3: TGTGCCAGCAGCTCCTCACTAGGTTTCTCTTCAGATACGCAGTATTTT.

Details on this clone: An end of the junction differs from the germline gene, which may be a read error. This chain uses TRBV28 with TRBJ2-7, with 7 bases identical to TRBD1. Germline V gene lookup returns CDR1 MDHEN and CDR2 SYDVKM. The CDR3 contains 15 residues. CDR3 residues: CASRDRDSRFGVPHF. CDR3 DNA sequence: TGTGCCAGCAGAGACCGGGACAGCCGCTTCGGGGTACCGCACTTC.